One and the same sample provided the 7 T cell receptor beta chains below, sequenced in a study of blood T cell repertoires in COVID-19. Generated by immunoSEQ multiplex PCR, the TCRdb table keeps only in-frame clones and is missing some. The sample has 120,000 to 150,000 clones; 84% are singletons. Sequencing was carried out using PBMCs or T cells enriched from blood (not recorded which). These receptors came from a woman aged 45 to 65 who had been exposed to COVID-19.

This sequence joins TRBV7-2 and TRBJ2-7; 10 nucleotides align to TRBD2. Germline values: CDR1 SGHTA, CDR2 FQGNSA. The V gene end was trimmed by 4 bases and the J gene end by 6 bases; junction bases not matched to a gene: 12. The CDR3 covers 16 residues. The CDR3 reads CASSSSGRWGPGEQYF. The CDR3 DNA reads TGTGCCAGCAGCTCTAGCGGGAGATGGGGCCCCGGCGAGCAGTACTTC.

The chain employs TRBV5-1 and TRBJ2-7; D is ambiguous. The CDR3 has 14 amino acids. Trimming shortened V by 3 bases and J by 1 base, and 11 bases separated the two germline ends. Per germline, CDR1 SGHRS and CDR2 YFSETQ. For the CDR3, the DNA is TGCGCCAGCAGCTCAGGATTGAGTTCCTACGAGCAGTACTTC. Translation gives CASSSGLSSYEQYF.

This chain uses TRBV9 with TRBJ2-2; TRBD1 aligns across 9 bases. The CDR3 runs 15 residues. The ends lost 1 base at V and 6 bases at J; junction bases unmatched: 4. Germline lookup yields CDR1 SGDLS and CDR2 YYNGEE. CDR3: CASSVSDRGSGELFF. The CDR3 nucleotides are TGTGCCAGCAGCGTATCTGACAGGGGGTCCGGGGAGCTGTTTTTT.

This clone occurred many times. The chain links TRBV6-2 or TRBV6-3 to TRBJ1-5; D perhaps matches TRBD1 (5 bases). Per the germline V gene, CDR1 is MNHEY and CDR2 is SVGEGT. The ends were cut back, 2 bases at V and 5 bases at J, with 13 bases in the middle. CDR3 size: 15 residues. CDR3 region: CASSYARRVDQPQHF. The CDR3 DNA reads TGTGCCAGCAGTTACGCCCGCAGGGTCGATCAGCCCCAGCATTTT.

This clone occurred many times. The chain uses TRBV7-9 and TRBJ2-7; the D gene is possibly TRBD2 (6 bases). The CDR3 has 14 residues. Per germline, CDR1 SEHNR and CDR2 FQNEAQ (reference sequence). Trimming removed 2 bases from V and 0 bases from J, with 8 bases in between. The CDR3 DNA follows: TGTGCCAGCAGCTTACACGGGAGCTCCTACGAGCAGTACTTC. Protein: CASSLHGSSYEQYF.

V is TRBV5-6 and J is TRBJ2-5; TRBD2 aligns across 9 bases. Germline V CDR1 and CDR2: SGHDT, YYEEEE. The trim removed 4 bases at V and 5 bases at J, leaving 12 bases unmatched. This CDR3 spans 16 amino acids. The CDR3 reads CASSKGVGGGVETQYF. CDR3 in DNA: TGTGCCAGCAGCAAGGGCGTGGGCGGGGGGGTTGAGACCCAGTACTTC.

The CDR3 DNA follows: TGTGCCAGCTCACCGGACCAGAAGGGGAATGAGCAGTTCTTC. It yields the protein CASSPDQKGNEQFF. The chain has TRBV18 and TRBJ2-1; perhaps TRBD1 as D (5 bases). V was trimmed by 3 bases and J by 7 bases, leaving 13 bases between them. Germline CDR1 and CDR2: KGHSH and LQKENI. The CDR3 has 14 amino acids.